This TCR beta chain comes out of a study of vaccination effects on CD4 cells after COVID-19. About the study: Antigen-specific CD4+ T cells expanded by the ViraFEST assay with viral peptide pools were then sequenced. Study conclusions and caveats: Healthy vaccinees' vaccine-induced clones included only 1 of 255 that recognized common cold coronaviruses.

Of note for this clone: Antigen specificity is unknown.

Culture lasted about nine days before CD4+ T cell isolation. Two-dose vaccination with either BNT162b2 or mRNA-1273 was given to the participants. Nucleocapsid antibodies stayed negative before and after vaccination, showing no earlier SARS-CoV-2 infection. Fresh IL-2-containing medium replaced half the medium on days 3 and 7. Germline V CDR1 and CDR2: KGHSH, LQKENI. Deletions cut 4 bases from V and 7 bases from J, with 7 bases between. There are 12 residues in the CDR3. Profiled with immunoSEQ multiplex PCR; TCRdb holds only in-frame clones, not every one. The sample carries some 69,000 clones, nearly 75% recorded once.

The input for sequencing was CD4+ T cells from PBMCs cultured without peptide, taken after COVID-19 vaccination. The clonotype was recovered from a human donor who received a COVID-19 vaccine. The V and J genes are TRBV18 and TRBJ1-4, with D uncertain. DNA of the CDR3: TGTGCCAGCTCACTAATCGGTGAAAAACTGTTTTTT. Translation: CASSLIGEKLFF.